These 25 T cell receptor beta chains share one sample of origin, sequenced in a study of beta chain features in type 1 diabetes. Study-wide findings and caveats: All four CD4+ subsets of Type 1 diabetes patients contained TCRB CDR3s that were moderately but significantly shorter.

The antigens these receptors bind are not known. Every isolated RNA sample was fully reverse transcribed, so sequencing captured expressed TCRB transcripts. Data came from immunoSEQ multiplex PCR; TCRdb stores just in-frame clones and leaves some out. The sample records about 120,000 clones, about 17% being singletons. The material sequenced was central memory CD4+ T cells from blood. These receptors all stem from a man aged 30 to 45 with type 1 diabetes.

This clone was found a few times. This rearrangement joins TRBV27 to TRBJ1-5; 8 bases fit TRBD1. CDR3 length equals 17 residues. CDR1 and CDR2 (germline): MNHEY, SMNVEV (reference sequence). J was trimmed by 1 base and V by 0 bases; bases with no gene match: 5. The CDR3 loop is CASSLSAGQGSNQPQHF. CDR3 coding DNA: TGTGCCAGCAGTTTATCAGCCGGACAGGGAAGCAATCAGCCCCAGCATTTT.

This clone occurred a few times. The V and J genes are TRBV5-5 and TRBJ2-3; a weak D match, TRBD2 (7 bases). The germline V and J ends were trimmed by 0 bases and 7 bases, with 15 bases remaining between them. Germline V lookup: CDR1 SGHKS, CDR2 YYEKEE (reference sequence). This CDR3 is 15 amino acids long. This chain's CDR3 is CASSLDAGAHHTQYF. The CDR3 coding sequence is TGTGCCAGCAGCTTGGACGCGGGGGCTCATCATACGCAGTATTTT. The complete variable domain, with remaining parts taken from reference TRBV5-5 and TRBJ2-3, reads DAGVTQSPTHLIKTRGQQVTLRCSPISGHKSVSWYQQVLGQGPQFIFQYYEKEERGRGNFPDRFSARQFPNYSSELNVNALLLGDSALYLCASSLDAGAHHTQYFGPGTRLTVL.

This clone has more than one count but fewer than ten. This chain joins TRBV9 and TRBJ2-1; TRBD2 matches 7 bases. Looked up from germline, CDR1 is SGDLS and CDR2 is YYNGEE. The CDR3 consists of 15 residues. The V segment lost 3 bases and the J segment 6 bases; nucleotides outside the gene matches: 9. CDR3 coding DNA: TGTGCCAGCAGCGCGACTAGCTTATTATCCAATGAGCAGTTCTTC. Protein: CASSATSLLSNEQFF.

The CDR3 DNA reads as TGCGCCAGCAGCCAAGAAGGGTGGCCCCCGGGGGCCCAGTACTTC. Translation gives CASSQEGWPPGAQYF. This chain connects TRBV4-1 to TRBJ2-5; D is perhaps TRBD2 (6 bases). The CDR3 spans 15 residues. The ends were cut back, 0 bases at V and 9 bases at J, with 17 bases in the middle. Germline-derived CDR1 and CDR2 are MGHRA and YSYEKL.

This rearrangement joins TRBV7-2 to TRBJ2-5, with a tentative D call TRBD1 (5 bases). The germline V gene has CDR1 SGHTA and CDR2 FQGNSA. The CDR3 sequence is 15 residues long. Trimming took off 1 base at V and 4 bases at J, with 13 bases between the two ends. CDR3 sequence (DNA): TGTGCCAGCAGCTTAGGTGCGACAGAAACAGAGACCCAGTACTTC. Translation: CASSLGATETETQYF.

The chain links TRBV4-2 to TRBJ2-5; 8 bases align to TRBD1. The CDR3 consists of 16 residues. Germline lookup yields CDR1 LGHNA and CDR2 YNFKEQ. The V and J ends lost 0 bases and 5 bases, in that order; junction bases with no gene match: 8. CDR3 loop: CASSQESRGPGETQYF. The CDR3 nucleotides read TGTGCCAGCAGCCAAGAAAGCAGGGGGCCTGGGGAGACCCAGTACTTC.

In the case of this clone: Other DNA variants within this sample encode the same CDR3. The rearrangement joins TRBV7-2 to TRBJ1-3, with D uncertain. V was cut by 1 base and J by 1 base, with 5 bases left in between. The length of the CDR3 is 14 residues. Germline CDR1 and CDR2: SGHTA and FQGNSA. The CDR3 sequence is CASSLGRSGNTIYF. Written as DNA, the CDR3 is TGTGCCAGCAGCTTAGGGAGGTCTGGAAACACCATATATTTT. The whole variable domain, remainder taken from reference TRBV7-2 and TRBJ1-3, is GAGVSQSPSNKVTEKGKDVELRCDPISGHTALYWYRQSLGQGLEFLIYFQGNSAPDKSGLPSDRFSAERTGGSVSTLTIQRTQQEDSAVYLCASSLGRSGNTIYFGEGSWLTVV.

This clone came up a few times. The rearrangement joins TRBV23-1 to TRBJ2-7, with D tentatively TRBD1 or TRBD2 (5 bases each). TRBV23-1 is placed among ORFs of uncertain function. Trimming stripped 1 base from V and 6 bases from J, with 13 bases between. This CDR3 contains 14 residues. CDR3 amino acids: CASSQWGTGTEQYF. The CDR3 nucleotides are TGCGCCAGCAGTCAATGGGGTACGGGGACCGAGCAGTACTTC.

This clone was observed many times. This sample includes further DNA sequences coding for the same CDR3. CDR3 coding DNA: TGCAGCGTCAGGACAGGGGGCGGCGAGCAGTACTTC. Protein product: CSVRTGGGEQYF. The V and J genes are TRBV29-1 and TRBJ2-7, with 11 bases fitting TRBD1. Germline V gives CDR1 SQVTM, CDR2 ANQGSEA. The CDR3 is 12 residues long. V dropped 6 bases and J dropped 6; count of bases not matched to a gene: 4.

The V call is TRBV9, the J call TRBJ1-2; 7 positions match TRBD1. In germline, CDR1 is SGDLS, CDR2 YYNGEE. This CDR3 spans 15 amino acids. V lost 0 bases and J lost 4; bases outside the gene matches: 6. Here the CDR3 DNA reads TGTGCCAGCAGCGTAGGACAGGGAGGAGCCTATGGCTACACCTTC. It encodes CASSVGQGGAYGYTF.

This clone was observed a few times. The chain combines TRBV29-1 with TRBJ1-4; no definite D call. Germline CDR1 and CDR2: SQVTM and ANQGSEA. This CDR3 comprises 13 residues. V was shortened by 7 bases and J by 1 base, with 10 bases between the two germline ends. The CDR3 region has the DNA TGCAGCGCCCTACAGCAAACTAATGAAAAACTGTTTTTT. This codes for CSALQQTNEKLFF.

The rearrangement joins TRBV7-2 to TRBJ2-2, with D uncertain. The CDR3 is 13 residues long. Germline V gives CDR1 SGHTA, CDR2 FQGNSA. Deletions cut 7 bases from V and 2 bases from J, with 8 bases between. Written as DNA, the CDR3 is TGTGCCAGCACCCTCCCCAACACCGGGGAGCTGTTTTTT. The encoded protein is CASTLPNTGELFF.

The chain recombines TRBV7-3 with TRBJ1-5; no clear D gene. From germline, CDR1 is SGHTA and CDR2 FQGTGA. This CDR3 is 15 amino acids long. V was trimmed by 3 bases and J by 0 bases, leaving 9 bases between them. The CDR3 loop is CASSFGDYSNQPQHF. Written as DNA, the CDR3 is TGTGCCAGCAGCTTCGGGGATTATAGCAATCAGCCCCAGCATTTT. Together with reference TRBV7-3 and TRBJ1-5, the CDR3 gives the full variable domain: GAGVSQTPSNKVTEKGKYVELRCDPISGHTALYWYRQSLGQGPEFLIYFQGTGAADDSGLPNDRFFAVRPEGSVSTLKIQRTERGDSAVYLCASSFGDYSNQPQHFGDGTRLSIL.

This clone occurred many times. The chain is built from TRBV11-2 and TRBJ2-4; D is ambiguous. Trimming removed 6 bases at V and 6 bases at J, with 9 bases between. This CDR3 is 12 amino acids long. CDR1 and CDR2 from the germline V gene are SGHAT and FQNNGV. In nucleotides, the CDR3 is TGTGCCAGCAGTCCCACCGGAAACATTCAGTACTTC. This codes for CASSPTGNIQYF.

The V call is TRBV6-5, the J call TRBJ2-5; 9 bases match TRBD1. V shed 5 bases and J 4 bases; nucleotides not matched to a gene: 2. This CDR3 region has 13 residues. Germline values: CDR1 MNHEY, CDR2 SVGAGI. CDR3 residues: CASSGQGRETQYF. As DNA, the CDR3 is TGTGCCAGCAGTGGACAGGGGAGAGAGACCCAGTACTTC.

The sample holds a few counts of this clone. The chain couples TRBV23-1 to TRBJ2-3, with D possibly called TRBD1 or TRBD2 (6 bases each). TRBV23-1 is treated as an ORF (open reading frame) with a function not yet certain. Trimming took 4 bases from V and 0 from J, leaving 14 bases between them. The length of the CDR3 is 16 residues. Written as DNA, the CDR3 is TGCGCCAGCAGTCCCCCCGAGGGGGGAAGCACAGATACGCAGTATTTT. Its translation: CASSPPEGGSTDTQYF.

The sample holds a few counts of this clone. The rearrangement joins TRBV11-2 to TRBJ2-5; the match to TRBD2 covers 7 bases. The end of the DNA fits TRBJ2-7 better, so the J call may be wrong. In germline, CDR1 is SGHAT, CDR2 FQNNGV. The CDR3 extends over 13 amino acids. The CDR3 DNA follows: TGTGCCAGCAGCCGGGAGGCATCCTACGAGCAGTACTTC. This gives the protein CASSREASYEQYF.

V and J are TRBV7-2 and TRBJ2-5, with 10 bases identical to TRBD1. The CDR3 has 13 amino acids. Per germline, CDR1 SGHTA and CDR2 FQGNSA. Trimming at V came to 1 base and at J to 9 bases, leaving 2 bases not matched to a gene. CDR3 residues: CASSLGQGAAQYF. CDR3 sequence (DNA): TGTGCCAGCAGCTTAGGACAGGGGGCGGCCCAGTACTTC.

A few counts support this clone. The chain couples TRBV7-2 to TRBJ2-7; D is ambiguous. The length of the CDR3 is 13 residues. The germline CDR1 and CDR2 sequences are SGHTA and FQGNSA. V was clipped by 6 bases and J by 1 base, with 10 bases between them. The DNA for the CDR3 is TGTGCCAGCAGTCGGTACGATTCCTACGAGCAGTACTTC. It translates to CASSRYDSYEQYF. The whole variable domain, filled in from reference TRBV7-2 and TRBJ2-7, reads GAGVSQSPSNKVTEKGKDVELRCDPISGHTALYWYRQSLGQGLEFLIYFQGNSAPDKSGLPSDRFSAERTGGSVSTLTIQRTQQEDSAVYLCASSRYDSYEQYFGPGTRLTVT.

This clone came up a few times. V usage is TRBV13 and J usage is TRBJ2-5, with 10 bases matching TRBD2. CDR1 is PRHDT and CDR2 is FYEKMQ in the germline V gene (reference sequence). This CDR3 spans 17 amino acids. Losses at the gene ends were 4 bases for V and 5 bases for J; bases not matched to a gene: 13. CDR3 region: CASSSDSGGPHFETQYF. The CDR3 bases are TGTGCCAGCAGCTCGGATAGCGGGGGGCCCCATTTTGAGACCCAGTACTTC. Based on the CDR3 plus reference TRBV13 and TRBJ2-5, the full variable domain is AAGVIQSPRHLIKEKRETATLKCYPIPRHDTVYWYQQGPGQDPQFLISFYEKMQSDKGSIPDRFSAQQFSDYHSELNMSSLELGDSALYFCASSSDSGGPHFETQYFGPGTRLLVL.

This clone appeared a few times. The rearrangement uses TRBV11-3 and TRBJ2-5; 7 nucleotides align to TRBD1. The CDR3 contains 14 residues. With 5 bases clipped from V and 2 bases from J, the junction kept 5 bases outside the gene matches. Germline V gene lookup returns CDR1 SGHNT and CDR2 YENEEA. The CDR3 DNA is TGTGCCAGCAGCCCAGGGACAGCTCAAGAGACCCAGTACTTC. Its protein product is CASSPGTAQETQYF.

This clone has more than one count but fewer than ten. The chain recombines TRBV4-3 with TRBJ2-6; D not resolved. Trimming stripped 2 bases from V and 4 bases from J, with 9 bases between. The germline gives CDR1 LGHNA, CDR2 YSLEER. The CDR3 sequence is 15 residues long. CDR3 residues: CASSQRGSGANVLTF. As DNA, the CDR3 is TGCGCCAGCAGCCAAAGAGGCTCCGGGGCCAACGTCCTGACTTTC.

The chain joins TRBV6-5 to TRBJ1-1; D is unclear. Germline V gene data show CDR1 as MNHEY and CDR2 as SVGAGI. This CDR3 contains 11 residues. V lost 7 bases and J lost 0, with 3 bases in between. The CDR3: CASTLNTEAFF. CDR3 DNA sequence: TGTGCCAGCACCTTGAACACTGAAGCTTTCTTT.

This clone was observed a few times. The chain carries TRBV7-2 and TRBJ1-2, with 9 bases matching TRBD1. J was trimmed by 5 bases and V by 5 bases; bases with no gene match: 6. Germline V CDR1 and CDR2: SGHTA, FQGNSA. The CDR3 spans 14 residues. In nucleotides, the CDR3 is TGTGCCAGCAGCACCGGGGACAGGGTTTATGGCTACACCTTC. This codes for CASSTGDRVYGYTF.

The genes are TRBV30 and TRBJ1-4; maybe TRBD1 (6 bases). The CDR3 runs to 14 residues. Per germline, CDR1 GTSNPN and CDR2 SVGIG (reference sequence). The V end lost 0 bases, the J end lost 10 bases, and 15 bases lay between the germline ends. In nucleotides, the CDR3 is TGTGCCTGGAGTGTACAGGGTACGGGCGGAAAACTGTTTTTT. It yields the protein CAWSVQGTGGKLFF.